This T cell receptor (beta chain) was documented in a study of blood T cell repertoires in COVID-19. Study-level information: Samples came from the United States, Italy and Spain, spanning acute and convalescent COVID-19. In each case, the material was cDNA or gDNA derived from T cells, B-cell-depleted T cells, or PBMCs.

Per the original methods: Reference gene primer amplification gave estimated nucleated cell counts. This table comes from immunoSEQ multiplex PCR, and its TCRdb copy is limited to in-frame clones, with some not included. The D gene and trimming were derived from the DNA, and the V and J assignments and clone size from that table. There are about 220,000 clones in the sample; around 88% occur only once, and around 2.8% lies in the top ten. Germline CDR1 and CDR2: SEHNR and FQNEAQ (reference sequence). Between the trimmed V and J ends, which lost 1 base and 4 bases, there was a span of 5 bases. This CDR3 contains 13 residues.

The chain couples TRBV7-9 to TRBJ2-1; D is uncertain. This TCR was recovered from a woman in her thirties who had recovered from COVID-19. Material: peripheral blood. The CDR3 DNA follows: TGTGCCAGCAGCTTAGGAGAATACAATGAGCAGTTCTTC. Translation: CASSLGEYNEQFF.